Presented here are 6 T cell receptor beta chains from one specimen sequenced in a study of blood T cells in healthy people across ages. Together with a sample-barcoded 5' primer, a J-beta primer mix was included in a second PCR lasting about 6 to 11 cycles. TCRdb independently ran MiXCR on the 5' RACE reads; one entry per CDR3 protein. The data contain more than 650,000 distinct CDR3 sequences, approximately 22% of them singletons. The sample consisted of blood. The origin of the receptors is a man between 65 and 85 years old in good health.

V and J are TRBV5-7 and TRBJ2-5; the D gene is possibly TRBD2 (5 bases). TRBV5-7 is an ORF, and what it does is uncertain. The CDR3 runs 12 residues. Trimming cost V 5 bases and J 5 bases, with 10 bases left between them. CDR3 sequence (DNA): TGTGCCAGCAGAACATCGGGGGAGACCCAGTACTTC. This sequence encodes CASRTSGETQYF.

Only a few counts were recorded for this clonotype. The chain couples TRBV18 to TRBJ1-2; 9 positions agree with TRBD1. The ends lost 0 bases at V and 12 bases at J; junction bases unmatched: 11. The CDR3 totals 15 residues. The germline V gene encodes CDR1 KGHSH and CDR2 LQKENI. The CDR3 here is CASSPPGQGVGGNTF. The CDR3 DNA is TGTGCCAGCTCACCACCGGGACAGGGAGTAGGAGGCAACACCTTC.

This sequence joins TRBV29-1 and TRBJ2-7; 11 bases are shared with TRBD2. V gave up 6 bases and J gave up 1 base; unmatched junction bases: 8. Germline V gives CDR1 SQVTM, CDR2 ANQGSEA. The CDR3 spans 15 residues. Written as DNA, the CDR3 is TGCAGCGTGAGAAAAGGGACTAGCGGATCCTACGAGCAGTACTTC. Residues: CSVRKGTSGSYEQYF.

This clonotype has a handful of counts. This chain links TRBV12-3 or TRBV12-4 with TRBJ2-1; either TRBD1 or TRBD2 may fit D (5 bases each). Trimming took 2 bases from V and 6 from J, leaving 11 bases between them. The CDR3 sequence is 14 residues long. The chain's CDR3 is CASSLTRGGNEQFF. In DNA, the CDR3 is TGTGCCAGCAGTTTAACTAGGGGTGGCAATGAGCAGTTCTTC.

The chain uses TRBV13 and TRBJ2-1; no definite D call. With 5 bases removed from V and 7 bases from J, the gap between germline ends came to 18 bases. This CDR3 has 15 amino acids. Germline CDR1 and CDR2: PRHDT and FYEKMQ (reference sequence). CDR3 sequence: CASSAPGKLENEQFF. The CDR3, as DNA: TGTGCCAGCAGCGCCCCGGGCAAGCTCGAGAATGAGCAGTTCTTC.

The sample holds a few counts of this clonotype. In DNA, the CDR3 is TGTGCCAGCAGTTTAGGGAACAGGGTTCTCCATCAGCCCCAGCATTTT. Translation gives CASSLGNRVLHQPQHF. This chain connects TRBV12-3 or TRBV12-4 to TRBJ1-5, with D possibly TRBD1 on 6 matching bases. The CDR3 has 16 amino acids. V was shortened by 1 base and J by 5 bases, with 15 bases between the two germline ends.